Below, one TCR beta chain is given with its context. No antigen is known for it. Each patient's relapse followed autologous stem cell transplantation, and brentuximab vedotin exposure varied. Germline V gene lookup returns CDR1 SGHDT and CDR2 YYEEEE. The CDR3 loop spans 15 amino acids. The V segment lost 4 bases and the J segment 0 bases; nucleotides outside the gene matches: 3. TCRdb keeps only in-frame clones here, not all; method: immunoSEQ multiplex PCR. Seen here are around 13,000 clones, under 80% observed once, and the top ten hold about 26%. This entry is derived from a study of PD-1 blockade in classical Hodgkin lymphoma. Broader study findings: Baseline TCR diversity was reportedly lower in newly diagnosed patients than healthy donors. Complete responders had baseline diversity similar to newly diagnosed patients. CD4+ TCR diversity rose significantly by C4D1, and CD8+ TCR diversity did not.

V is TRBV5-6 and J is TRBJ2-2; 7 nucleotides agree with TRBD2. This clonotype was sampled from a human donor with classical Hodgkin lymphoma. The sequenced sample was peripheral blood mononuclear cells (PBMCs), obtained before the second cycle of nivolumab. The CDR3 bases are TGTGCCAGCAGCCCGGGACTACCGAACACCGGGGAGCTGTTTTTT. Encoded protein: CASSPGLPNTGELFF.